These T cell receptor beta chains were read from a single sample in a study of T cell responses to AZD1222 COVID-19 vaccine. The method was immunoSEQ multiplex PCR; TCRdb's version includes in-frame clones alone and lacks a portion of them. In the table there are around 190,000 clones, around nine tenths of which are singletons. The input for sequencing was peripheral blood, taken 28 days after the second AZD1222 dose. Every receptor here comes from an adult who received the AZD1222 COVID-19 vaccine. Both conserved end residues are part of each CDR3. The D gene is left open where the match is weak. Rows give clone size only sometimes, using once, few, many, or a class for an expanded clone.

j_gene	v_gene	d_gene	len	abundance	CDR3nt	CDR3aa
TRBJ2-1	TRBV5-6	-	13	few	TGTGCCAGCAGCCGCGAGGCGTCCAATGAGCAGTTCTTC	CASSREASNEQFF
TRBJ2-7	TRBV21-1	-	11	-	TGTGCCAGCAGCGGGGTATACGAGCAGTACTTC	CASSGVYEQYF
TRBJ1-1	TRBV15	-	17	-	TGTGCCACCAGCAGAGGAGGTATCCGGTCCAGGAACACTGAAGCTTTCTTT	CATSRGGIRSRNTEAFF
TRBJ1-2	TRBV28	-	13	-	TGTGCCAGCAGTTTACCAGGGAACTATGGCTACACCTTC	CASSLPGNYGYTF
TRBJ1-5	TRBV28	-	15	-	TGTGCCAGCACCCCGCGGGAGGGGGGCAATCAGCCCCAGCATTTT	CASTPREGGNQPQHF
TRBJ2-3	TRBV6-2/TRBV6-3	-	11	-	TGTGCCAGCAGTTACGCAGATACGCAGTATTTT	CASSYADTQYF
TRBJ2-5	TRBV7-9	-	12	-	TGTGCCAGCAGCTTGCCAGGGGTGACCCAGTACTTC	CASSLPGVTQYF
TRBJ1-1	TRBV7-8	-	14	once	TGTGCCAGCAGCTTACTAGGGGAGAACACTGAAGCTTTCTTT	CASSLLGENTEAFF
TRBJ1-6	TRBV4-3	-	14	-	TGCGCCAGCAGCCAAGGAGAGGTCGGGTCACCCCTCCACTTT	CASSQGEVGSPLHF
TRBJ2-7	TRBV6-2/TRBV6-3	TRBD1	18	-	TGTGCCAGCAGTTACCCCATAAGGGCGGACAGGCGGTCTAACGAGCAGTACTTC	CASSYPIRADRRSNEQYF
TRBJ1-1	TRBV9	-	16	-	TGTGCCAGCAGCCCCACCTCGACAAGGAAGAACACTGAAGCTTTCTTT	CASSPTSTRKNTEAFF
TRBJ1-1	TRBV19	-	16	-	TGTGCCAGTAGTATCCCGCCAGGGAATAACAACACTGAAGCTTTCTTT	CASSIPPGNNNTEAFF
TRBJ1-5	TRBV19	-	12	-	TGTGCCAGTAGTATAGACGTCAGGGAATGGCATTTT	CASSIDVREWHF
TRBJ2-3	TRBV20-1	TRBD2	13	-	TGCAGTGCTAGTTCTAGCGGGGCGAATACGCAGTATTTT	CSASSSGANTQYF
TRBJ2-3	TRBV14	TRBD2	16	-	TGTGCCAGCAGCCCTGGTTGGGGCGGGGGGCCTAATACGCAGTATTTT	CASSPGWGGGPNTQYF
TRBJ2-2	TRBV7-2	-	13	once	TGTGCCAGCAGCTTCGAAGACACCGGGGAGCTGTTTTTT	CASSFEDTGELFF
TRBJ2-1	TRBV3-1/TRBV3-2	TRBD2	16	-	TGTGCCAGCAGCCAAGTTTCGCGGGGGGGCTACAATGAGCAGTTCTTC	CASSQVSRGGYNEQFF
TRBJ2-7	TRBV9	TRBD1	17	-	TGTGCCAGCAGCGTAGATCTCCCCGGGACAGGGGGAGACGAGCAGTACTTC	CASSVDLPGTGGDEQYF
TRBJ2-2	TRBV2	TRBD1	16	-	TGTGCCAGCAGTTACTTGGGACAGGGGAACACCGGGGAGCTGTTTTTT	CASSYLGQGNTGELFF
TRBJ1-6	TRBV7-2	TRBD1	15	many	TGTGCCAGCAGCCCCGACAGGGCGGGCAATTCACCCCTCCACTTT	CASSPDRAGNSPLHF
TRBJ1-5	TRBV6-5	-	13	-	TGTGCCACCCTCCTCCGGAGCAATCAGCCCCAGCATTTT	CATLLRSNQPQHF
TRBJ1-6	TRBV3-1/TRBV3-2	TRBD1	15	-	TGTGCCAGCAGCCAAACGGGACAGGGCACTTCACCCCTCCACTTT	CASSQTGQGTSPLHF
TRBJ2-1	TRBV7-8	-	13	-	TGTGCCAGCAGCATCGGGAGAAACAATGAGCAGTTCTTC	CASSIGRNNEQFF
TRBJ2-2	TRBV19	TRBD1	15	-	TGTGCCAGTAGCCCCGGGACAGTACGCACCGGGGAGCTGTTTTTT	CASSPGTVRTGELFF
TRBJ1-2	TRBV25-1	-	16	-	TGTGCCAGCAGTGAAGGGGGAAACATGGGGAGCTATGGCTACACCTTC	CASSEGGNMGSYGYTF
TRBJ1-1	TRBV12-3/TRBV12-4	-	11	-	TGTGCCAGCAGTTTAGGGGGACGCTTAATCTTT	CASSLGGRLIF
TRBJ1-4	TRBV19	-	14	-	TGTGCCAGTACCGTAGACATGTCGTCGGGAAAACTGTTTTTT	CASTVDMSSGKLFF
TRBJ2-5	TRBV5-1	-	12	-	TGCGCCAGCAGCGAGGTTTTGGAGACCCAGTACTTC	CASSEVLETQYF
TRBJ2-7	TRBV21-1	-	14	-	TGTGCCAGCAGCCCCCCAGAGGGAGCCTACGAGCAGTACTTC	CASSPPEGAYEQYF
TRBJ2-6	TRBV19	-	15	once	TGTGCCAGTAGTACACCAGGGCGGGGGGCCAACGTCCTGACTTTC	CASSTPGRGANVLTF
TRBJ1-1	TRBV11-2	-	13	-	TGTGCCAGCAACCCGACAGGGAACACTGAAGCTTTCTTT	CASNPTGNTEAFF
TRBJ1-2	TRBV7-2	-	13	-	TGTGCCAGCAGCGAAGGACCGCCGGTGGGCTACACCTTC	CASSEGPPVGYTF
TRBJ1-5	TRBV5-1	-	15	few	TGCGCCAGCAGCTTGGACAGCAATAGCAATCAGCCCCAGCATTTT	CASSLDSNSNQPQHF
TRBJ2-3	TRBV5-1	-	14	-	TGCGCCAGCAAAAGGGGTGGGAGCACAGATACGCAGTATTTT	CASKRGGSTDTQYF
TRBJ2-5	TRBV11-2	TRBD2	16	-	TGTGCCAGCAGCTTAGATCTCAATAGCGGGGGAGAGACCCAGTACTTC	CASSLDLNSGGETQYF
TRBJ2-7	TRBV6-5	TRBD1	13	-	TGTGCCAGCAGCCGTGGACAGGGCTACGAGCAGTACTTC	CASSRGQGYEQYF
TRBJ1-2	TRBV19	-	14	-	TGTGCCAGTAGCCCAGAGACAAGTTACTATGGCTACACCTTC	CASSPETSYYGYTF
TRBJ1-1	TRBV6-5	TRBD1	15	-	TGTGCCAGCAGTCACTATTCCGACAGGGGGGAGGCAGCTTTCTTT	CASSHYSDRGEAAFF
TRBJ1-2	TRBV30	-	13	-	TGTGCCTGGAGCCGGGGGCATGTGAATGGCTACACCTTC	CAWSRGHVNGYTF
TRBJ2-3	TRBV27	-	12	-	TGTGCCAGCAGTTTATCGGGGTATACGCAGTATTTT	CASSLSGYTQYF
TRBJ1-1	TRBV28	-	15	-	TGTGCCAGCAGTCGCACCCCTAGACCAACTTCGGGGGCTTTCTTT	CASSRTPRPTSGAFF
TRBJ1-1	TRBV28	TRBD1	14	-	TGTGCCAGCAGGACTGGACAGGTGGGTAGGGAAGCTTTCTTT	CASRTGQVGREAFF